The 6 T cell receptor beta chains presented below share a single source sample, sequenced in a study of blood T cells in healthy people across ages. Using a J-beta primer mix together with a sample-barcoded 5' primer, a second PCR was run for about 7 to 12 cycles. TCRdb itself ran the 5' RACE reads through MiXCR, one entry per CDR3 protein. Of around 1,000,000 distinct CDR3 sequences in the sample, approximately 26% were seen once. Another study also made use of these data, one on T cells of mothers and their children.

The sequencing sample was made of blood. All receptors derive from a girl under 10 years old in good health.

This clonotype was recorded at least ten times. CDR3 nucleotide sequence: TGTGCCAGCAGTTACTCTCTCTACGAGCAGTACTTC. Amino acid sequence: CASSYSLYEQYF. The rearrangement links TRBV6-2 or TRBV6-3 to TRBJ2-7; D is uncertain. The germline V gene has CDR1 MNHEY and CDR2 SVGEGT. V lost 0 bases, J lost 3 bases, and 3 bases lay in between. There are 12 residues in the CDR3.

This clonotype has just a few counts. The rearrangement links TRBV29-1 to TRBJ2-7; D is possibly TRBD2 (7 bases). Trimming stripped 4 bases from V and 2 bases from J, with 15 bases between. CDR1 SQVTM and CDR2 ANQGSEA come from the germline V gene. The CDR3 runs 14 residues. Here the CDR3 reads CSVGRAGAPYEQYF. The CDR3 DNA reads TGCAGCGTTGGAAGGGCGGGGGCGCCCTACGAGCAGTACTTC.

The chain employs TRBV29-1 and TRBJ1-1; TRBD1 matches at 7 bases. Germline CDR1 reads SQVTM; CDR2 reads ANQGSEA. CDR3 length: 11 amino acids. V lost 6 bases to trimming and J lost 11 bases; unmatched junction nucleotides: 9. This CDR3 reads CSVRQGVGAFF. The CDR3 coding sequence is TGCAGCGTCCGACAGGGTGTGGGCGCTTTCTTT.

The chain carries TRBV9 and TRBJ1-4, with a possible D match to TRBD1 (5 bases). This CDR3 has 15 amino acids. V was pared by 4 bases and J by 0 bases, with 10 bases between. Germline V gene lookup returns CDR1 SGDLS and CDR2 YYNGEE. The CDR3 here is CASSPGGSTNEKLFF. The CDR3 DNA sequence: TGTGCCAGCAGCCCCGGGGGGTCAACTAATGAAAAACTGTTTTTT. The full variable domain, with the rest looked up from reference TRBV9 and TRBJ1-4, is DSGVTQTPKHLITATGQRVTLRCSPRSGDLSVYWYQQSLDQGLQFLIQYYNGEERAKGNILERFSAQQFPDLHSELNLSSLELGDSALYFCASSPGGSTNEKLFFGSGTQLSVL.

The gene calls are TRBV4-2 and TRBJ2-1; D gene uncertain. Looked up from germline, CDR1 is LGHNA and CDR2 is YNFKEQ. The CDR3 loop spans 14 amino acids. V lost 6 bases and J 0 bases, leaving 9 bases between the germline ends. As DNA, the CDR3 is TGTGCCAGCAGGCTGGCCCCCTCCTACAATGAGCAGTTCTTC. The encoded protein is CASRLAPSYNEQFF.

Only a few counts were recorded for this clonotype. The genes are TRBV4-3 and TRBJ1-1; no clear D gene. V was pared by 0 bases and J by 3 bases, with 8 bases between. The CDR3 spans 14 residues. Germline CDR1 reads LGHNA; CDR2 reads YSLEER. The CDR3 here is CASSQDRLDTEAFF. As DNA, the CDR3 is TGCGCCAGCAGCCAAGACAGACTGGACACTGAAGCTTTCTTT.